Below, 23 T cell receptor beta chains from the same sample are listed, as sequenced in a study of blood T cell repertoires in COVID-19 (TCRdb year 2020). Libraries were prepared through the immunoSEQ multiplex PCR assay. TCRdb's version of the immuneACCESS table is confined to in-frame rearrangements and falls short of the full clone set. An unresolved V gene accounts for under half of the shortfall where checked; the remainder is of unknown origin. The sample table holds fewer than 150,000 clones, of which about 90% were seen once. The ten largest make up 30% of the sample. Sequences were obtained from peripheral blood. The receptor set was obtained from a woman aged 70-85 years with acute or convalescent COVID-19.

The rearrangement links TRBV5-1 to TRBJ2-1, with D tentatively TRBD2 (5 bases). Germline CDR1 SGHRS, CDR2 YFSETQ. Trimming cost V 4 bases and J 5 bases, with 13 bases left between them. This CDR3 has 14 amino acids. In DNA form, the CDR3 reads TGCGCCAGCAGCCGGGGTTTGGGAGACAATGAGCAGTTCTTC. It encodes CASSRGLGDNEQFF. The full variable domain, rest sourced from reference TRBV5-1 and TRBJ2-1, is KAGVTQTPRYLIKTRGQQVTLSCSPISGHRSVSWYQQTPGQGLQFLFEYFSETQRNKGNFPGRFSGRQFSNSRSEMNVSTLELGDSALYLCASSRGLGDNEQFFGPGTRLTVL.

This rearrangement joins TRBV24-1 to TRBJ2-1, with 7 bases matching TRBD1. Germline V gives CDR1 KGHDR, CDR2 SFDVKD. The V segment lost 1 base and the J segment 8 bases; nucleotides outside the gene matches: 7. The CDR3 consists of 15 residues. CDR3 nucleotides: TGTGCCACCAGTGATTTTGGACAGGTGGTCGATGAGCAGTTCTTC. Its protein product is CATSDFGQVVDEQFF.

For this clone: Additional DNA sequences in this sample encode the identical CDR3. The chain joins TRBV10-3 to TRBJ1-1; D perhaps matches TRBD1 (6 bases). Germline CDR1 reads ENHRY; CDR2 reads SYGVKD. Trimming pared 6 bases from V and 6 bases from J, leaving 8 bases between. This CDR3 has 11 amino acids. CDR3 protein: CAIRQGAEAFF. The CDR3 DNA reads as TGTGCCATCAGACAGGGTGCTGAAGCTTTCTTT.

The rearrangement links TRBV6-2 or TRBV6-3 to TRBJ1-3; D gene unclear. V lost 2 bases and J lost 4, with 6 bases in between. CDR3 length: 13 residues. Germline V gene data show CDR1 as MNHEY and CDR2 as SVGEGT. CDR3 sequence (DNA): TGTGCCAGCAGTTACAGCGAAGGAAACACCATATATTTT. This encodes CASSYSEGNTIYF.

The rearrangement uses TRBV7-9 and TRBJ2-5; possibly TRBD1 for D (6 bases). Looked up from germline, CDR1 is SEHNR and CDR2 is FQNEAQ (reference sequence). Trimming stripped 5 bases from V and 5 bases from J, with 15 bases between. The CDR3 totals 14 residues. CDR3 nucleotide sequence: TGTGCCAGCAGCCACGGTTGGGGGCGGGAGACCCAGTACTTC. Translated: CASSHGWGRETQYF. Together with reference TRBV7-9 and TRBJ2-5, the CDR3 gives the full variable domain: DTGVSQNPRHKITKRGQNVTFRCDPISEHNRLYWYRQTLGQGPEFLTYFQNEAQLEKSRLLSDRFSAERPKGSFSTLEIQRTEQGDSAMYLCASSHGWGRETQYFGPGTRLLVL.

This rearrangement joins TRBV19 to TRBJ2-1; 7 bases fit TRBD1. The CDR3 spans 15 residues. CDR1 LNHDA and CDR2 SQIVND come from the germline V gene (reference sequence). V trimming: 2 bases; J trimming: 4 bases; junction bases outside the gene matches: 5. CDR3 nucleotides: TGTGCCAGTAGTATATTCGGACAGGTATACAATGAGCAGTTCTTC. This gives the protein CASSIFGQVYNEQFF.

The chain couples TRBV2 to TRBJ1-5; tentative D call: TRBD1 (6 bases). This CDR3 comprises 16 residues. V gave up 3 bases and J gave up 0 bases, with 12 bases separating them. Germline CDR1 and CDR2: SNHLY and FYNNEI. The CDR3 region has the DNA TGTGCCAGCAGTGAGGACAGCTCATATAGCAATCAGCCCCAGCATTTT. Translating gives CASSEDSSYSNQPQHF.

The chain carries TRBV7-3 and TRBJ2-1; 10 nucleotides line up with TRBD2. The CDR3 covers 17 residues. Germline CDR1 is SGHTA and CDR2 is FQGTGA. V lost 0 bases and J lost 1; bases outside the gene matches: 3. Here the CDR3 reads CASSLTVAGGSYNEQFF. CDR3 in DNA: TGTGCCAGCAGCTTAACGGTAGCGGGGGGTTCCTACAATGAGCAGTTCTTC. Based on the CDR3 plus reference TRBV7-3 and TRBJ2-1, the full variable domain is GAGVSQTPSNKVTEKGKYVELRCDPISGHTALYWYRQSLGQGPEFLIYFQGTGAADDSGLPNDRFFAVRPEGSVSTLKIQRTERGDSAVYLCASSLTVAGGSYNEQFFGPGTRLTVL.

V usage is TRBV29-1 and J usage is TRBJ1-4; D uncertain. V lost 1 base, J lost 15 bases, and 12 bases lay in between. The CDR3 has 11 residues. CDR1 SQVTM and CDR2 ANQGSEA come from the germline V gene. This CDR3 is CSVEGSTKVFF. Written as DNA, the CDR3 is TGCAGCGTTGAAGGTTCGACAAAGGTGTTTTTT.

The chain links TRBV11-3 to TRBJ1-1; 7 bases match TRBD1. The CDR3 has 16 amino acids. CDR1 and CDR2 (germline): SGHNT, YENEEA. V lost 0 bases to trimming and J lost 5 bases; unmatched junction nucleotides: 9. The CDR3, as DNA: TGTGCCAGCAGCTTAGATACAGGGGCCTTCTTGACTGAAGCTTTCTTT. Amino acids: CASSLDTGAFLTEAFF.

This clone appeared once. V usage is TRBV11-2 and J usage is TRBJ1-3, with 7 bases identical to TRBD1. The CDR3 is 16 amino acids. From germline, CDR1 is SGHAT and CDR2 FQNNGV. Losses at the gene ends were 5 bases for V and 0 bases for J; bases not matched to a gene: 7. The CDR3 spells CASSSGTDRSGNTIYF. Here the CDR3 DNA reads TGTGCCAGCAGCAGTGGGACAGACCGCTCTGGAAACACCATATATTTT.

This rearrangement joins TRBV18 to TRBJ1-2, with D perhaps TRBD1 (6 bases). V lost 1 base to trimming and J lost 4 bases, with 10 bases between them. This CDR3 region has 14 residues. Germline-derived CDR1 and CDR2 are KGHSH and LQKENI. For the CDR3, the DNA is TGTGCCAGCTCACCACTTCCAGGGGTCTATGGCTACACCTTC. Amino acid sequence: CASSPLPGVYGYTF.

This clone was detected only a few times. The rearrangement links TRBV19 to TRBJ2-2; 8 bases agree with TRBD1. Per germline, CDR1 LNHDA and CDR2 SQIVND (reference sequence). Losses at the gene ends were 4 bases for V and 6 bases for J; bases not matched to a gene: 13. The CDR3 sequence is 17 residues long. The CDR3 coding sequence is TGTGCCAGTAGTAACCCGTCAGGGACAGGTTGGGCCGGGGAGCTGTTTTTT. Protein: CASSNPSGTGWAGELFF.

This clone was seen more than once but under ten times. The chain is built from TRBV5-1 and TRBJ2-2; tentative D call: TRBD1 (6 bases). CDR3 length: 14 residues. The germline V and J ends were trimmed by 2 bases and 4 bases, with 9 bases remaining between them. The V gene's germline CDR1 is SGHRS and CDR2 YFSETQ. CDR3 region: CASSFSGATGELFF. CDR3 in DNA: TGCGCCAGCAGCTTTTCAGGGGCCACCGGGGAGCTGTTTTTT.

This clone was observed a handful of times. The J gene is TRBJ2-7, the V gene TRBV6-5; no definite D call. V was clipped by 2 bases and J by 6 bases, with 5 bases between them. Germline V gene data show CDR1 as MNHEY and CDR2 as SVGAGI. The CDR3 spans 11 residues. The DNA of the CDR3 is TGTGCCAGCAGTTACCTCGGCGAGCAGTACTTC. Protein: CASSYLGEQYF.

The chain is built from TRBV10-3 and TRBJ1-6, with D possibly TRBD1 on 5 matching bases. The germline V gene encodes CDR1 ENHRY and CDR2 SYGVKD. The V gene lost 10 bases and the J gene lost 5 bases, with 15 bases spanning the gap. The CDR3 has 14 residues. In DNA, the CDR3 is TGTGCCAGTATTCCTGACAGAGATAATTCACCCCTCCACTTT. This translates into CASIPDRDNSPLHF.

The gene calls are TRBV27 and TRBJ2-5; tentative D call: TRBD1 (5 bases). Deletions cut 4 bases from V and 5 bases from J, with 14 bases between. The CDR3 consists of 14 residues. Germline-derived CDR1 and CDR2 are MNHEY and SMNVEV (reference sequence). Here the CDR3 reads CASSSGLTGETQYF. Written as DNA, the CDR3 is TGTGCCAGCAGTTCAGGGCTCACTGGGGAGACCCAGTACTTC.

J is TRBJ2-4 and V is TRBV2; no reliable D call. The CDR3 loop spans 15 amino acids. V lost 2 bases, J lost 7 bases, and 15 bases lay in between. Germline values: CDR1 SNHLY, CDR2 FYNNEI. CDR3 residues: CASSELRNVGNIQYF. As DNA, the CDR3 is TGTGCCAGCAGTGAACTGAGGAACGTTGGGAACATTCAGTACTTC.

CDR3 DNA sequence: TGTGCCAGCAGCCCAGGGACTAGCGGGGCAGGCGAGCAGTTCTTC. Its protein is CASSPGTSGAGEQFF. The chain uses TRBV3-1 (or the pseudogene TRBV3-2) and TRBJ2-1, with TRBD2 identical over 13 bases. Trimming removed 4 bases from V and 10 bases from J; junction bases left unmatched: 7. The germline CDR1 and CDR2 sequences are LGHDT and YNNKEL (reference sequence). This CDR3 is 15 amino acids long.

V usage is TRBV5-1 and J usage is TRBJ2-1; 10 bases align to TRBD2. This CDR3 has 17 residues. The junction had 11 bases not matched to a gene; V was cut back by 0 bases and J by 8 bases. Germline V gene data show CDR1 as SGHRS and CDR2 as YFSETQ. In nucleotides, the CDR3 is TGCGCCAGCAGCTTGGCCCGGTCCCTAGCGGGGGCGGATGAGCAGTTCTTC. Its translation is CASSLARSLAGADEQFF.

This chain links TRBV2 with TRBJ1-5; tentatively, D is TRBD1 (6 bases). CDR1 and CDR2 (germline): SNHLY, FYNNEI. V lost 4 bases, J lost 3 bases, and 10 bases lay in between. There are 14 residues in the CDR3. This CDR3 reads CASSGQGFNQPQHF. CDR3 coding DNA: TGTGCCAGCAGTGGCCAGGGGTTCAATCAGCCCCAGCATTTT.

The chain recombines TRBV6-5 with TRBJ1-1; 7 positions match TRBD1. This CDR3 has 13 residues. V lost 8 bases to trimming and J lost 1 base; unmatched junction nucleotides: 4. The germline V gene encodes CDR1 MNHEY and CDR2 SVGAGI. The CDR3 nucleotides are TGTGCCAGCGCTCGGGACAGGAACACTGAAGCTTTCTTT. Protein: CASARDRNTEAFF.

The chain carries TRBV7-9 and TRBJ1-5; TRBD1 aligns across 12 bases. The CDR3 sequence is 17 residues long. Losses at the gene ends were 5 bases for V and 2 bases for J; bases not matched to a gene: 7. Germline CDR1 SEHNR, CDR2 FQNEAQ (reference sequence). The CDR3 nucleotides read TGTGCCAGCAGCATGGGACAGGGGGCGGGAGGCAATCAGCCCCAGCATTTT. Translated, it gives CASSMGQGAGGNQPQHF.